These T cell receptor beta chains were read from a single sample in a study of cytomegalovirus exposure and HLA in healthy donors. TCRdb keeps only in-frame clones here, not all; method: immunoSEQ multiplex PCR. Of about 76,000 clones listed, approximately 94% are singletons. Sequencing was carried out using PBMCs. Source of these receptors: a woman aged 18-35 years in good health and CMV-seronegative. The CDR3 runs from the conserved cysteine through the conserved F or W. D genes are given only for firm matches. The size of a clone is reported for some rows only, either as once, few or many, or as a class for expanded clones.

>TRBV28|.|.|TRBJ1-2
CASSPPGRSSNYGYTF
TGTGCCAGCAGTCCGCCCGGGAGGTCTTCTAACTATGGCTACACCTTC
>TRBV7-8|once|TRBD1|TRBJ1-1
CASKDRGLTEAFF
TGTGCCAGCAAGGACAGGGGGCTCACTGAAGCTTTCTTT
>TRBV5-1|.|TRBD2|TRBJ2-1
CASSLGGLAGGYNEQFF
TGCGCCAGCAGCTTGGGGGGACTAGCGGGGGGCTACAATGAGCAGTTCTTC
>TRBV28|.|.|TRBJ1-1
CASSLGRAEAFF
TGTGCCAGCAGTTTAGGGAGGGCTGAAGCTTTCTTT
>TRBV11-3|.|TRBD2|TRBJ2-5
CASSPGSSGGKRETQYF
TGTGCCAGCAGCCCCGGGTCTAGCGGGGGTAAGAGAGAGACCCAGTACTTC
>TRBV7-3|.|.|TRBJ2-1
CASSSPGVGFNEQFF
TGTGCCAGCAGCTCGCCAGGGGTAGGTTTCAATGAGCAGTTCTTC
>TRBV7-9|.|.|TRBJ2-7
CASSPPSGYEQYF
TGTGCCAGCAGCCCCCCCAGCGGGTACGAGCAGTACTTC
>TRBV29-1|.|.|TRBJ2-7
CSVRGDSPYEQYF
TGCAGCGTGAGGGGGGACAGCCCCTACGAGCAGTACTTC
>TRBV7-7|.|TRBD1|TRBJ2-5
CASSLPGQGLQETQYF
TGTGCTAGCAGCTTACCTGGACAGGGCTTACAAGAGACCCAGTACTTC
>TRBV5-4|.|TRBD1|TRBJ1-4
CASSFWTGEGKEKLFF
TGTGCCAGCAGCTTTTGGACAGGGGAAGGGAAAGAAAAACTGTTTTTT
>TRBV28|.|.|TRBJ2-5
CASRALETQYF
TGTGCCAGCAGGGCCTTGGAGACCCAGTACTTC
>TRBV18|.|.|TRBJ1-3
CASSPRPRGSGNTIYF
TGTGCCAGCTCACCACGGCCTCGAGGCTCTGGAAACACCATATATTTT
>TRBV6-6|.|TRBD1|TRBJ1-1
CASRFKTGGTEAFF
TGTGCCAGCAGGTTCAAGACAGGGGGTACTGAAGCTTTCTTT
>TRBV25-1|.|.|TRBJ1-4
CASSDQRTASEKLFF
TGTGCCAGCAGTGACCAGCGGACGGCGAGTGAAAAACTGTTTTTT
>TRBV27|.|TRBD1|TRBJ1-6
CASSIRTGAYNSPLHF
TGTGCCAGCAGTATCCGGACAGGGGCCTATAATTCACCCCTCCACTTT
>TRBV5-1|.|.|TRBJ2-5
CASSRGPPLETQYF
TGCGCCAGCAGCCGAGGGCCCCCGTTAGAGACCCAGTACTTC
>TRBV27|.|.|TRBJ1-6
CASTSWGRDSPLHF
TGTGCCAGCACTTCGTGGGGGCGGGATTCACCCCTCCACTTT
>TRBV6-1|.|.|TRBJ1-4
CASSEIAGANEKLFF
TGTGCCAGCAGTGAAATTGCAGGGGCTAATGAAAAACTGTTTTTT
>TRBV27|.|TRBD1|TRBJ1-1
CASSARTGPHTEAFF
TGTGCCAGCAGTGCCCGGACAGGGCCCCACACTGAAGCTTTCTTT
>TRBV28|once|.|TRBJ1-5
CASSFHRTVYQPQHF
TGTGCCAGCAGTTTCCACCGGACAGTGTATCAGCCCCAGCATTTT